The T cell receptor beta chain under discussion was sequenced for a study of T-cell reconstitution after alpha-beta-depleted transplantation in children. Study findings and constraints: Some patients owed their high day-60 TCRbeta diversity to surviving recipient T cells and thymic progenitors.

The CDR3 spans 15 residues. V was clipped by 5 bases and J by 2 bases; unmatched bases: 6. Concerning this clonotype itself: The antigen remains unidentified.

The library targeted TCRbeta and was prepared with unique molecular identifiers. TCRdb used MiXCR to reprocess the PCR reads, holding one entry per CDR3 protein. Here the sample spans some 600,000 distinct CDR3 sequences, 10% to 15% being singletons. The sample was PBMCs, mostly from graft donor cells, taken 360 days after TCRalphabeta/CD19-depleted stem cell transplant. The source of this sequence is a male patient aged 10-17 years who had a stem cell transplant for acute myeloid leukemia, so the T cells may come from the graft donor. The chain carries TRBV12-3 or TRBV12-4 and TRBJ2-7, with 10 positions matching TRBD2. The CDR3 loop is CASSISGRAPYEQYF. The CDR3 DNA sequence: TGTGCCAGCAGTATCAGCGGGAGGGCCCCCTACGAGCAGTACTTC.